A selection of T cell receptor beta chains follows, all from one sample in a study of shared clonotypes between healthy human individuals. Profiling relied on immunoSEQ multiplex PCR, and the TCRdb table lists in-frame clones only, not all of them. The profile covers some 1,600,000 clones, with approximately 98% appearing a single time and 0.4% to 0.55% taken by the ten largest. What was sequenced was naive CD4+ T cells sorted from blood. These TCRs come from a man aged 25 to 40 in good health. The CDR3 runs from the conserved cysteine through the conserved F or W. A D gene is named only where the DNA matches it firmly. For some rows the clone size is stated as once, few or many, or as a class when expanded; others skip it.

abundance	len	v_gene	d_gene	j_gene	CDR3aa	CDR3nt
NA	17	TRBV5-1	NA	TRBJ2-3	CASSSSQGAARTDTQYF	TGCGCCAGCAGCAGTTCACAGGGCGCCGCTCGCACAGATACGCAGTATTTT
NA	14	TRBV5-1	NA	TRBJ2-5	CASSLDGGEETQYF	TGCGCCAGCAGCTTGGATGGGGGAGAGGAGACCCAGTACTTC
NA	13	TRBV4-3	NA	TRBJ2-5	CASSENRAETQYF	TGCGCCAGCAGTGAGAACAGGGCAGAGACCCAGTACTTC
few	13	TRBV9	NA	TRBJ2-2	CASSVASPGELFF	TGTGCCAGCAGCGTAGCCAGCCCCGGGGAGCTGTTTTTT
NA	15	TRBV25-1	NA	TRBJ1-3	CASSEYRGSENTIYF	TGTGCCAGCAGTGAATACAGGGGATCGGAAAACACCATATATTTT
NA	12	TRBV29-1	NA	TRBJ1-4	CSVEQGGEKLFF	TGCAGCGTTGAACAGGGAGGTGAAAAACTGTTTTTT
NA	14	TRBV6-5	TRBD1	TRBJ2-7	CASRSGTGVDEQYF	TGTGCCAGCAGGTCCGGGACAGGGGTGGACGAGCAGTACTTC
NA	14	TRBV19	NA	TRBJ2-4	CASRPGGGGVIQYF	TGTGCCAGTAGACCCGGAGGGGGTGGGGTCATTCAGTACTTC
NA	13	TRBV5-4	TRBD2	TRBJ2-7	CASSFGGGYEQYF	TGTGCCAGCAGCTTCGGGGGGGGCTACGAGCAGTACTTC
NA	13	TRBV29-1	TRBD1	TRBJ1-1	CSVGQGRAPEAFF	TGCAGCGTTGGACAGGGTCGAGCTCCTGAAGCTTTCTTT
NA	14	TRBV18	NA	TRBJ2-7	CASSPLGNSYEQYF	TGTGCCAGCTCACCACTGGGGAACTCCTACGAGCAGTACTTC
NA	15	TRBV5-1	TRBD1	TRBJ2-3	CASSLGQGATDTQYF	TGCGCCAGCAGCCTGGGGCAGGGGGCAACAGATACGCAGTATTTT
once	11	TRBV28	NA	TRBJ2-1	CASSTYNEQFF	TGTGCCAGCAGTACTTACAATGAGCAGTTCTTC
once	16	TRBV6-5	NA	TRBJ2-7	CASSYREGTFSYEQYF	TGTGCCAGCAGTTACCGTGAGGGAACCTTCTCCTACGAGCAGTACTTC
once	14	TRBV5-1	NA	TRBJ2-3	CASSLRGRGDTQYF	TGCGCCAGCAGCCTCCGAGGCAGGGGAGATACGCAGTATTTT
NA	13	TRBV9	NA	TRBJ2-7	CASSKGRGFEQYF	TGTGCCAGCAGCAAGGGCCGGGGGTTCGAGCAGTACTTC
NA	12	TRBV27	NA	TRBJ2-5	CASSLDVETQYF	TGTGCCAGCAGTTTAGACGTCGAGACCCAGTACTTC
NA	13	TRBV27	TRBD1	TRBJ2-5	CASSRQGRETQYF	TGTGCCAGCAGTAGACAGGGGCGAGAGACCCAGTACTTC
NA	15	TRBV5-1	NA	TRBJ2-3	CASSLKRVGADTQYF	TGCGCCAGCAGCTTGAAGCGGGTGGGGGCCGATACGCAGTATTTT
NA	13	TRBV25-1	NA	TRBJ2-3	CASSGHSTDTQYF	TGTGCCAGCAGTGGACACAGCACAGATACGCAGTATTTT
NA	14	TRBV5-1	NA	TRBJ1-1	CASSSGGGNTEAFF	TGCGCCAGCAGCTCCGGGGGAGGGAACACTGAAGCTTTCTTT
NA	17	TRBV7-9	NA	TRBJ1-1	CASSLVVGARLNTEAFF	TGTGCCAGCAGCTTAGTTGTCGGCGCTCGGCTGAACACTGAAGCTTTCTTT
NA	14	TRBV5-1	NA	TRBJ2-1	CASSWTAEYNEQFF	TGCGCCAGCTCTTGGACCGCGGAGTATAATGAGCAGTTCTTC
NA	14	TRBV27	NA	TRBJ1-3	CASSGRGTGNTIYF	TGTGCCAGCAGCGGGCGGGGGACTGGAAACACCATATATTTT
NA	16	TRBV19	NA	TRBJ2-3	CASSMSMGAGTDTQYF	TGTGCCAGTAGTATGTCGATGGGGGCTGGCACAGATACGCAGTATTTT
NA	12	TRBV7-7	TRBD1	TRBJ2-7	CASSPGTAVQYF	TGTGCCAGCAGCCCTGGGACAGCCGTTCAGTACTTC
NA	13	TRBV4-2	NA	TRBJ2-1	CASSQVRGGEQFF	TGTGCCAGCAGCCAAGTGAGAGGCGGTGAGCAGTTCTTC
NA	17	TRBV19	TRBD1	TRBJ1-2	CASSAGTGGPTNYGYTF	TGTGCCAGTAGTGCCGGGACAGGGGGCCCCACTAACTATGGCTACACCTTC
NA	20	TRBV5-1	TRBD1	TRBJ2-7	CASSPWSGQGIAIGPYEQYF	TGCGCCAGCAGTCCCTGGTCGGGACAGGGGATAGCCATCGGACCCTACGAGCAGTACTTC
NA	12	TRBV2	NA	TRBJ2-5	CASSGDGETQYF	TGTGCCAGCAGTGGCGACGGGGAGACCCAGTACTTC
NA	15	TRBV7-8	TRBD2	TRBJ2-3	CASSSRTSGPDTQYF	TGTGCCAGCAGCTCTCGGACTAGCGGGCCAGATACGCAGTATTTT
NA	15	TRBV5-1	NA	TRBJ2-3	CASSLGQHSTDTQYF	TGCGCCAGCAGCTTGGGCCAGCACAGCACAGATACGCAGTATTTT
once	14	TRBV19	NA	TRBJ2-1	CASTMQGRRNEQFF	TGTGCCAGTACCATGCAGGGGAGGCGCAATGAGCAGTTCTTC
NA	16	TRBV7-9	NA	TRBJ2-7	CASRRAGGGFSYEQYF	TGTGCCAGCAGGAGGGCAGGGGGGGGGTTCTCCTACGAGCAGTACTTC
NA	15	TRBV4-1	TRBD1	TRBJ2-7	CASSPRDRGAYEQYF	TGCGCCAGCAGCCCGCGGGACAGGGGGGCCTACGAGCAGTACTTC
once	13	TRBV7-9	TRBD2	TRBJ2-7	CASSHSGGYEQYF	TGTGCCAGCAGCCATAGCGGGGGGTACGAGCAGTACTTC
NA	15	TRBV5-5	NA	TRBJ1-5	CASSLWGDSNQPQHF	TGTGCCAGCAGCTTGTGGGGTGATAGCAATCAGCCCCAGCATTTT
NA	13	TRBV14	TRBD1	TRBJ1-2	CASSPRDSYGYTF	TGTGCCAGCAGCCCCCGGGACAGCTATGGCTACACCTTC
once	14	TRBV5-1	NA	TRBJ1-1	CASSLGRGATEAFF	TGCGCCAGCAGCTTGGGTAGAGGGGCCACTGAAGCTTTCTTT
once	15	TRBV7-3	NA	TRBJ2-7	CASSSADGILYEQYF	TGTGCCAGCAGCTCTGCTGACGGGATTCTCTACGAGCAGTACTTC
NA	16	TRBV27	TRBD2	TRBJ2-7	CASSSPTSGPTYEQYF	TGTGCCAGCAGTTCCCCAACTAGCGGGCCTACCTACGAGCAGTACTTC
NA	15	TRBV7-2	TRBD2	TRBJ2-7	CASSLYSGNSYEQYF	TGTGCCAGCAGCTTATATAGCGGGAACTCCTACGAGCAGTACTTC
NA	14	TRBV27	TRBD1	TRBJ1-2	CASRGTGLGYGYTF	TGTGCCAGCAGAGGGACAGGGTTGGGCTATGGCTACACCTTC
NA	15	TRBV28	NA	TRBJ1-5	CASSTPGKGNQPQHF	TGTGCCAGCAGCACTCCCGGGAAAGGTAATCAGCCCCAGCATTTT
NA	14	TRBV7-2	NA	TRBJ2-3	CASRKWGSTDTQYF	TGTGCCAGCCGAAAGTGGGGGTCCACAGATACGCAGTATTTT
NA	10	TRBV11-2	NA	TRBJ2-1	CASSRNEQFF	TGTGCCAGCAGCCGGAATGAGCAGTTCTTC
once	13	TRBV7-2	TRBD1	TRBJ1-2	CASSLGTGDGYTF	TGTGCCAGCAGCCTCGGGACAGGGGACGGCTACACCTTC
NA	17	TRBV7-2	TRBD2	TRBJ2-2	CASSWLAVPPDTGELFF	TGTGCCAGCAGCTGGCTAGCGGTCCCGCCAGACACCGGGGAGCTGTTTTTT
NA	20	TRBV5-4	TRBD2	TRBJ2-5	CASSKSPGLAGVGAAGTQYF	TGTGCCAGCAGCAAGAGTCCGGGACTAGCGGGAGTTGGGGCGGCTGGGACCCAGTACTTC
NA	14	TRBV5-1	TRBD1	TRBJ2-7	CASSSYRGQYEQYF	TGCGCCAGCAGCTCTTACAGGGGGCAGTACGAGCAGTACTTC
NA	15	TRBV7-3	NA	TRBJ2-6	CASSLTLAGANVLTF	TGTGCCAGCAGCTTAACGCTGGCCGGGGCCAACGTCCTGACTTTC
NA	14	TRBV10-1	TRBD1	TRBJ2-2	CASSVTGGTGELFF	TGCGCCAGCAGTGTCACAGGGGGCACCGGGGAGCTGTTTTTT
NA	13	TRBV30	NA	TRBJ1-1	CAWSLTGFAEAFF	TGTGCCTGGAGCCTGACCGGCTTCGCTGAAGCTTTCTTT
NA	15	TRBV5-5	TRBD1	TRBJ1-2	CASSLAERGLAGYTF	TGTGCCAGCAGCTTGGCCGAGAGGGGGCTGGCTGGCTACACCTTC